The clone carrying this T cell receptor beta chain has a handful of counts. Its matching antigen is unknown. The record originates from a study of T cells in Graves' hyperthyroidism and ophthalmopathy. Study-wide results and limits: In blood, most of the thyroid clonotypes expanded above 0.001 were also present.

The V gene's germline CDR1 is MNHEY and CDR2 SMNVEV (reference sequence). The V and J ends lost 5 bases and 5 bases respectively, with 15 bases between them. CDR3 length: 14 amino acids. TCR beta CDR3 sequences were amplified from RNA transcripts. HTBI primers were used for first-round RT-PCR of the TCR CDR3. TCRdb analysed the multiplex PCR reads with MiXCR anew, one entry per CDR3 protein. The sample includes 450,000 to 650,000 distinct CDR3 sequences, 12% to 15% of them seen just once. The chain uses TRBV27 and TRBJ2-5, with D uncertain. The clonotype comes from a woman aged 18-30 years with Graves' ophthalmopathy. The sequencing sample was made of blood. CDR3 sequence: CASSIGFSGETQYF. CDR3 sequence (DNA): TGTGCCAGCAGTATAGGATTCTCTGGGGAGACCCAGTACTTC.